What follows are 4 T cell receptor beta chains derived from one specimen sequenced in a study of T cells in Graves' hyperthyroidism and ophthalmopathy. It was RNA transcripts that yielded the amplified TCR beta CDR3 regions. TCR CDR3 underwent first-round RT-PCR with the HTBI primer set. Each CDR3 protein is one row after TCRdb ran MiXCR on the multiplex PCR reads. The sample lists 370,000 or so distinct CDR3 sequences; 13% were seen once. Sequencing was carried out using blood. The receptor source for this set is a man aged 25-45 years with Graves' hyperthyroidism that later progressed to Graves' ophthalmopathy.

In its sample, this clonotype was seen many times. The chain joins TRBV28 to TRBJ1-5; D gene unclear. V was shortened by 2 bases and J by 4 bases, with 9 bases between the two germline ends. This CDR3 has 14 residues. CDR1 and CDR2 (germline): MDHEN, SYDVKM. The CDR3 bases are TGTGCCAGCAGTTTACGATGGGAGAATCAGCCCCAGCATTTT. Protein sequence: CASSLRWENQPQHF.

This clonotype was seen more than once but under ten times. This sequence joins TRBV4-2 and TRBJ2-4, with 10 bases aligning to TRBD2. The V segment lost 0 bases and the J segment 0 bases; nucleotides outside the gene matches: 5. CDR1 LGHNA and CDR2 YNFKEQ come from the germline V gene. The CDR3 contains 18 residues. The CDR3 DNA reads TGTGCCAGCAGCCAAGATAGGGGACTAGCGAAAGCCAAAAACATTCAGTACTTC. Translating gives CASSQDRGLAKAKNIQYF.

In its sample, this clonotype was seen many times. This chain connects TRBV30 to TRBJ2-1; 10 positions match TRBD2. With 2 bases clipped from V and 0 bases from J, the junction kept 1 base outside the gene matches. CDR1 is GTSNPN, CDR2 SVGIG, per germline (reference sequence). The CDR3 has 15 amino acids. In DNA form, the CDR3 reads TGTGCCTGGAGTCTAGCGGGGGCCTCCTACAATGAGCAGTTCTTC. Translation: CAWSLAGASYNEQFF. Variable domain in full (rest from reference TRBV30 and TRBJ2-1): SQTIHQWPATLVQPVGSPLSLECTVEGTSNPNLYWYRQAAGRGLQLLFYSVGIGQISSEVPQNLSASRPQDRQFILSSKKLLLSDSGFYLCAWSLAGASYNEQFFGPGTRLTVL.

As for this clonotype: A much larger clone lies a single base off, so this may be a read error. The genes are TRBV20-1 and TRBJ1-1; D is unclear. The CDR3 is made up of 13 amino acids. From germline, CDR1 is DFQATT and CDR2 SNEGSKA (reference sequence). DNA of the CDR3: TGCGGTGCTAGAGATTTGGGGTCCACTGAAGCTTTCTTT. Protein sequence: CGARDLGSTEAFF.